These T cell receptor beta chains were read from a single sample in a study of cytomegalovirus exposure and HLA in healthy donors. Some clones are missing from TCRdb's copy, which holds only in-frame ones; the method was immunoSEQ multiplex PCR. Its listing shows 45,000 to 60,000 clones. Sequencing was performed on PBMCs. The receptors were sampled from a woman in her forties in good health and CMV-seronegative. Both conserved end residues are part of each CDR3. The D gene is left open where the match is weak.

CDR3 DNA: TGTGCCAGCAGTTTAGAGACAGGGATGACCGGGGAGCTGTTTTTT; CDR3 protein: CASSLETGMTGELFF; J gene: TRBJ2-2; V gene: TRBV7-7; D gene: TRBD1
CDR3 DNA: TGTGCCAGCAGCGTAGCCAGGGGAAACTATGGCTACACCTTC; CDR3 protein: CASSVARGNYGYTF; J gene: TRBJ1-2; V gene: TRBV9; D gene: NA
CDR3 DNA: TGTGCCAGCAGTCCCGGACAATCACCCCTCCACTTT; CDR3 protein: CASSPGQSPLHF; J gene: TRBJ1-6; V gene: TRBV28; D gene: NA
CDR3 DNA: TGTGCCAGCCGCGGTAGCGGGGAAAACACAGATACGCAGTATTTT; CDR3 protein: CASRGSGENTDTQYF; J gene: TRBJ2-3; V gene: TRBV28; D gene: TRBD2
CDR3 DNA: TGTGCCAGCAGCCTCCTAGGGGACAGAATCGACAATGAGCAGTTCTTC; CDR3 protein: CASSLLGDRIDNEQFF; J gene: TRBJ2-1; V gene: TRBV4-2; D gene: TRBD1
CDR3 DNA: TGTGCCAGCAGCGATCCCCTGACAGGGGCCAGCACAGATACGCAGTATTTT; CDR3 protein: CASSDPLTGASTDTQYF; J gene: TRBJ2-3; V gene: TRBV28; D gene: TRBD1
CDR3 DNA: TGTGCCAGCATTAACAGGGGACTAGGGGCCGGGGAGCTGTTTTTT; CDR3 protein: CASINRGLGAGELFF; J gene: TRBJ2-2; V gene: TRBV6-5; D gene: NA
CDR3 DNA: TGCGCCAGCAGCCCCGGCGGGGGCGCGTATCAGCCCCAGCATTTT; CDR3 protein: CASSPGGGAYQPQHF; J gene: TRBJ1-5; V gene: TRBV5-1; D gene: NA
CDR3 DNA: TGTGCCAGTAGGCGTCACCAAGAGGGTGCGGACTATGGCTACACCTTC; CDR3 protein: CASRRHQEGADYGYTF; J gene: TRBJ1-2; V gene: TRBV19; D gene: NA
CDR3 DNA: TGTGCCACCAAACCAGGGCAGGGCGATCAGCCCCAGCATTTT; CDR3 protein: CATKPGQGDQPQHF; J gene: TRBJ1-5; V gene: TRBV6-5; D gene: NA
CDR3 DNA: TGTGCCATCAGTGACTGGAACACCGGGGAGCTGTTTTTT; CDR3 protein: CAISDWNTGELFF; J gene: TRBJ2-2; V gene: TRBV10-3; D gene: NA
CDR3 DNA: TGTGCCAGCAGCTTCCCGGCAACTAATGAAAAACTGTTTTTT; CDR3 protein: CASSFPATNEKLFF; J gene: TRBJ1-4; V gene: TRBV5-6; D gene: NA
CDR3 DNA: TGTGCCAGCAGTTTAGAGATTTACAATGAGCAGTTCTTC; CDR3 protein: CASSLEIYNEQFF; J gene: TRBJ2-1; V gene: TRBV27; D gene: NA
CDR3 DNA: TGCAGCGTTGAGACCGGACAGGGGACCGGGGAGCTGTTTTTT; CDR3 protein: CSVETGQGTGELFF; J gene: TRBJ2-2; V gene: TRBV29-1; D gene: TRBD1
CDR3 DNA: TGTGCCAGCAGTTCGTCGACAGGCACTGAAGCTTTCTTT; CDR3 protein: CASSSSTGTEAFF; J gene: TRBJ1-1; V gene: TRBV6-5; D gene: NA
CDR3 DNA: TGTGCCAGTAGTCCCGCGGGGGGCCGGAAAGCTAACTATGGCTACACCTTC; CDR3 protein: CASSPAGGRKANYGYTF; J gene: TRBJ1-2; V gene: TRBV19; D gene: NA
CDR3 DNA: TGTGCCAGCAGAGACAGGGGGACTGGGGCCAACGTCCTGACTTTC; CDR3 protein: CASRDRGTGANVLTF; J gene: TRBJ2-6; V gene: TRBV2; D gene: TRBD1
CDR3 DNA: TGTGCCAGCAGCGTAGCTACGGGGGGACTAGCGGGCCCTCGTTGGGTCAATGAGCAGTTCTTC; CDR3 protein: CASSVATGGLAGPRWVNEQFF; J gene: TRBJ2-1; V gene: TRBV9; D gene: TRBD2
CDR3 DNA: TGTGCCAGCAGCCGGGACAGTAACTATGGCTACACCTTC; CDR3 protein: CASSRDSNYGYTF; J gene: TRBJ1-2; V gene: TRBV6-5; D gene: TRBD1
CDR3 DNA: TGTGCCAGCAGTGTCGCAGGGATGAACACTGAAGCTTTCTTT; CDR3 protein: CASSVAGMNTEAFF; J gene: TRBJ1-1; V gene: TRBV2; D gene: NA